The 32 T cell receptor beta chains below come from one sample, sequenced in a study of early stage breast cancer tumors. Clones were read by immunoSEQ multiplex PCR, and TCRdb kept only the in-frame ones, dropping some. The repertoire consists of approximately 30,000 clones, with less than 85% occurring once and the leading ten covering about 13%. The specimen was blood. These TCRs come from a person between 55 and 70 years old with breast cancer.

The CDR3 loop is CASSSRGDGELFF. In nucleotides, the CDR3 is TGTGCCAGCAGCTCGCGGGGAGACGGGGAGCTGTTTTTT. This rearrangement joins TRBV11-3 to TRBJ2-2; tentatively, D is TRBD2 (6 bases). Germline V gene sequence: CDR1 SGHNT, CDR2 YENEEA. This CDR3 contains 13 residues. V lost 4 bases and J 7 bases, leaving 10 bases between the germline ends.

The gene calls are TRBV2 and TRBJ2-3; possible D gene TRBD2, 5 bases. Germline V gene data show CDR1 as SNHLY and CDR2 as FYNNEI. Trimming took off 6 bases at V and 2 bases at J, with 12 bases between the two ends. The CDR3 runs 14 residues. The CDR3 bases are TGTGCCAGCAGGTTGGACTGGTCCACAGATACGCAGTATTTT. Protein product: CASRLDWSTDTQYF.

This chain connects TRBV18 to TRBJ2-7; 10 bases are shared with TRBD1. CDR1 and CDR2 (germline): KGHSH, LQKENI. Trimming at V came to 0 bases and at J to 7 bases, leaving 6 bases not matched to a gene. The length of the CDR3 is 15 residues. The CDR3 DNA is TGTGCCAGCTCACCACCCCTGGGACAGGGGAAAGAGCAGTACTTC. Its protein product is CASSPPLGQGKEQYF.

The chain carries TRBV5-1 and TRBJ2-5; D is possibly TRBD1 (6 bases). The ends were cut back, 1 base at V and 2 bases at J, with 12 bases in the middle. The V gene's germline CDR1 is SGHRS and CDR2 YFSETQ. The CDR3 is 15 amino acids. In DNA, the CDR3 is TGCGCCAGCAGCTTGTCCCGACAGGCTCAAGAGACCCAGTACTTC. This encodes CASSLSRQAQETQYF.

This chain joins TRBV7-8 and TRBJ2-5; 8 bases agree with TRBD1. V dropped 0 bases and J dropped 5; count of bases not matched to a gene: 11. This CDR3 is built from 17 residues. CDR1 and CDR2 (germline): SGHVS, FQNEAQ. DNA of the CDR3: TGTGCCAGCAGCTTAGCGCTAACGACAGGGGAATCGGAGACCCAGTACTTC. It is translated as CASSLALTTGESETQYF.

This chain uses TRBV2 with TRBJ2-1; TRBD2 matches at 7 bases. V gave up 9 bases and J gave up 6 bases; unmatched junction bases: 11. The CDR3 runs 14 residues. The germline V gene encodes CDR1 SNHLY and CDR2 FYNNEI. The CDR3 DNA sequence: TGTGCCAGTAGCTCGGGCGGGAGAACCAATGAGCAGTTCTTC. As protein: CASSSGGRTNEQFF.

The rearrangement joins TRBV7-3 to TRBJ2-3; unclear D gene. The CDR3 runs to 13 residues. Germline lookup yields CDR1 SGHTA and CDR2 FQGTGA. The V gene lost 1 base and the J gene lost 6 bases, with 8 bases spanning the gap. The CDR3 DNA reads TGTGCCAGCAGCTTAATTGTCCGGGATACGCAGTATTTT. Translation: CASSLIVRDTQYF. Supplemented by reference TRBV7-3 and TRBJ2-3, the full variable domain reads GAGVSQTPSNKVTEKGKYVELRCDPISGHTALYWYRQSLGQGPEFLIYFQGTGAADDSGLPNDRFFAVRPEGSVSTLKIQRTERGDSAVYLCASSLIVRDTQYFGPGTRLTVL.

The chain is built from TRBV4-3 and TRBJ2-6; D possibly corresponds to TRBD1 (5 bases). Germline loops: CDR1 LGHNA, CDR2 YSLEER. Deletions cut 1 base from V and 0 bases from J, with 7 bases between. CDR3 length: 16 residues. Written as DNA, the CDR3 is TGCGCCAGCAGCCAAGGTCAGGGCTCTGGGGCCAACGTCCTGACTTTC. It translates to CASSQGQGSGANVLTF.

CDR3 sequence: CASRRAGNQYEQYF. DNA for the CDR3: TGTGCCAGCAGGCGGGCGGGGAATCAGTACGAGCAGTACTTC. The genes are TRBV28 and TRBJ2-7; the D gene is possibly TRBD2 (6 bases). The CDR3 is 14 amino acids. V dropped 6 bases and J dropped 4 bases, with 16 bases sitting between them. Germline lookup yields CDR1 MDHEN and CDR2 SYDVKM.

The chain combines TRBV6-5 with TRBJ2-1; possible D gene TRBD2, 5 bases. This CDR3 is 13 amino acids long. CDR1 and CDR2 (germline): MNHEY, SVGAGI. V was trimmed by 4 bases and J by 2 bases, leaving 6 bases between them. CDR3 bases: TGTGCCAGCAGTTTCGGGACCTACAATGAGCAGTTCTTC. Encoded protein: CASSFGTYNEQFF.

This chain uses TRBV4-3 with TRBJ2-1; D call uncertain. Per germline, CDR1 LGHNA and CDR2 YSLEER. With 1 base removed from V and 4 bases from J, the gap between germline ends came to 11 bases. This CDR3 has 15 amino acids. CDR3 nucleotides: TGCGCCAGCAGCCAAGTGGCTAGTTGGTACAATGAGCAGTTCTTC. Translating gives CASSQVASWYNEQFF.

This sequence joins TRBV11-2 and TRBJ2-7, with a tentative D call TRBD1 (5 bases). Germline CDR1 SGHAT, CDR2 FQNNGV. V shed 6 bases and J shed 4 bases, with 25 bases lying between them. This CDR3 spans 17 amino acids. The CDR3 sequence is CASRYKGGAAYQYEQYF. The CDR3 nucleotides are TGTGCCAGCAGGTACAAGGGTGGGGCAGCGTATCAGTACGAGCAGTACTTC.

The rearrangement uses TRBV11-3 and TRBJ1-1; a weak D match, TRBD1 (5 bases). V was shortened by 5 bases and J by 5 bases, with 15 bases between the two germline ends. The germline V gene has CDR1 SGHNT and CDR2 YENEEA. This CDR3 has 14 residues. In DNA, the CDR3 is TGTGCCAGCAGCCCCCGTGTGGGGCGAACTGAAGCTTTCTTT. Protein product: CASSPRVGRTEAFF.

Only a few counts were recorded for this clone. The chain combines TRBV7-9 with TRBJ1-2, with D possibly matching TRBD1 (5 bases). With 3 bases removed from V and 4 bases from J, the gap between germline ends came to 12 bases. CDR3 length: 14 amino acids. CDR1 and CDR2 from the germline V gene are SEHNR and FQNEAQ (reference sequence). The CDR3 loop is CASSLQGYSYGYTF. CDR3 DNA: TGTGCCAGCAGCTTGCAGGGCTATTCCTATGGCTACACCTTC. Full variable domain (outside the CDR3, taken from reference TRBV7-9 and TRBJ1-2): DTGVSQNPRHKITKRGQNVTFRCDPISEHNRLYWYRQTLGQGPEFLTYFQNEAQLEKSRLLSDRFSAERPKGSFSTLEIQRTEQGDSAMYLCASSLQGYSYGYTFGSGTRLTVV.

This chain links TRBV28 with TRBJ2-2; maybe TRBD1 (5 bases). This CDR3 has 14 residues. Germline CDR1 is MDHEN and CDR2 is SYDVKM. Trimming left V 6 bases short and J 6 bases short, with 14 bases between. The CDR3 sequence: CASRKGMVSGELFF. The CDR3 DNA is TGTGCCAGCAGGAAGGGGATGGTATCCGGGGAGCTGTTTTTT.

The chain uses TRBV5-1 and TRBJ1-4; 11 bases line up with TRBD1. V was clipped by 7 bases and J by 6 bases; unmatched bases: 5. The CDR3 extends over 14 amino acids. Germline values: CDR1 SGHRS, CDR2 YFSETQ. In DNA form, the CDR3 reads TGCGCCAGCGCAAGGACAGGGGGCTATGAAAAACTGTTTTTT. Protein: CASARTGGYEKLFF.

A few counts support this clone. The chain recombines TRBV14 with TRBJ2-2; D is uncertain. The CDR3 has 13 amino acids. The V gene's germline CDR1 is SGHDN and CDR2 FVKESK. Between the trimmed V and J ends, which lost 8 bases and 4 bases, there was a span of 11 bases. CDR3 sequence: CASRIRLTGELFF. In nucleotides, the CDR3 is TGTGCCAGCCGGATAAGACTCACCGGGGAGCTGTTTTTT.

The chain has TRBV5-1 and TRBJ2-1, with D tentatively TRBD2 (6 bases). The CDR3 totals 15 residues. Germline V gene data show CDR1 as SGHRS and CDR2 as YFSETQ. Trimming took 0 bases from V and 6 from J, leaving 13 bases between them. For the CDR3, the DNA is TGCGCCAGCAGCTTGGCGGGGGAAAAACTCAATGAGCAGTTCTTC. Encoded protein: CASSLAGEKLNEQFF.

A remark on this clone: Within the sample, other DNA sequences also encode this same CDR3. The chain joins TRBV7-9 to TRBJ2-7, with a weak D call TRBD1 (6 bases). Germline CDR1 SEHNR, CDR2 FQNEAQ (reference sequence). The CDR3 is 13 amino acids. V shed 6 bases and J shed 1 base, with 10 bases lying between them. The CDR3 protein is CASRDSLSYEQYF. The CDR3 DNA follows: TGTGCCAGCAGGGACAGTCTTTCCTACGAGCAGTACTTC.

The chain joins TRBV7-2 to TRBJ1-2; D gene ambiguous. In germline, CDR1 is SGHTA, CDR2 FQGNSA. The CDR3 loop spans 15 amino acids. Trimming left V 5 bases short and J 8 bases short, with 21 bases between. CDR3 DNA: TGTGCCAGCAGCCCGGATCAGCGTACCCCTAGCGGCTACACCTTC. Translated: CASSPDQRTPSGYTF.

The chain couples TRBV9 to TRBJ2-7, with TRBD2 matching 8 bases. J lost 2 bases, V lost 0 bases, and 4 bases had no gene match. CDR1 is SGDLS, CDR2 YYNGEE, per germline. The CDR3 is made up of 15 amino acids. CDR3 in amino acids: CASSVDLAGAYEQYF. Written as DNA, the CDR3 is TGTGCCAGCAGCGTAGACCTAGCGGGTGCCTACGAGCAGTACTTC.

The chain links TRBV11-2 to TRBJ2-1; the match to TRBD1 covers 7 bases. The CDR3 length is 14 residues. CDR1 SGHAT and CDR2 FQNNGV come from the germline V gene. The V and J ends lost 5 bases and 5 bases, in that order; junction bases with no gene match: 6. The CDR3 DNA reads TGTGCCAGCAGCCGCCGGGACAGACACAATGAGCAGTTCTTC. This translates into CASSRRDRHNEQFF.

CDR3 loop: CAWGGSSWGYTF. The CDR3 nucleotides are TGTGCCTGGGGCGGGTCGAGCTGGGGCTACACCTTC. The chain couples TRBV30 to TRBJ1-2; D unresolved. The CDR3 covers 12 residues. V was pared by 5 bases and J by 8 bases, with 15 bases between. Germline-derived CDR1 and CDR2 are GTSNPN and SVGIG (reference sequence).

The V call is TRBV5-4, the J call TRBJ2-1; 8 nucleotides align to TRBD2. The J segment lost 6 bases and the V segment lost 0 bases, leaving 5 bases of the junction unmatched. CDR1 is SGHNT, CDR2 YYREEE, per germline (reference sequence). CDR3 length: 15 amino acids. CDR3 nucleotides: TGTGCCAGCAGCTTGGCGGGAGGGCCCGGCAATGAGCAGTTCTTC. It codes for CASSLAGGPGNEQFF. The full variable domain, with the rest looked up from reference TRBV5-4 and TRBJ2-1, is ETGVTQSPTHLIKTRGQQVTLRCSSQSGHNTVSWYQQALGQGPQFIFQYYREEENGRGNFPPRFSGLQFPNYSSELNVNALELDDSALYLCASSLAGGPGNEQFFGPGTRLTVL.

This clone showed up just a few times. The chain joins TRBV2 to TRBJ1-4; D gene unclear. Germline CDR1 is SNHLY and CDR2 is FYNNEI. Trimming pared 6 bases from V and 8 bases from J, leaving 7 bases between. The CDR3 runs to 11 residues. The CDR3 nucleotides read TGTGCCAGCAGCTTTTTGGAAAAACTGTTTTTT. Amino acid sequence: CASSFLEKLFF.

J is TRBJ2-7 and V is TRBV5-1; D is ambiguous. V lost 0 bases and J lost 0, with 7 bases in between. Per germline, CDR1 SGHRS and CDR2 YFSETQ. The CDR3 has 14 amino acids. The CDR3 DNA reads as TGCGCCAGCAGCTTGGACCCGAGCTCCTACGAGCAGTACTTC. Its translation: CASSLDPSSYEQYF.

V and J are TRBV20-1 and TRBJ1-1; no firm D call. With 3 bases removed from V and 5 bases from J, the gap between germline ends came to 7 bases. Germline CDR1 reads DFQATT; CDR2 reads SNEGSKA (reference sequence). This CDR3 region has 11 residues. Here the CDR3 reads CSASGRTEAFF. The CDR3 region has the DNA TGCAGTGCTAGCGGGAGGACTGAAGCTTTCTTT.

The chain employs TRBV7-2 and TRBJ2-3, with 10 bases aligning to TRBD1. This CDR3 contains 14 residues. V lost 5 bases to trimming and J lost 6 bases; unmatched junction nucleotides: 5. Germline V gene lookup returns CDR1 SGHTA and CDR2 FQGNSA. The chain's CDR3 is CASSQDRGADTQYF. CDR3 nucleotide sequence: TGTGCCAGCAGCCAGGACAGGGGGGCGGATACGCAGTATTTT.

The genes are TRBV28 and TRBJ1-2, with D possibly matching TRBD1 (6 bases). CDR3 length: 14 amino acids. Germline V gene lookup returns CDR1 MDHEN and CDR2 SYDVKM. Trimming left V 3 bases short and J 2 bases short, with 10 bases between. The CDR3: CASSFLGGNYGYTF. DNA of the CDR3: TGTGCCAGCAGTTTTTTAGGGGGAAACTATGGCTACACCTTC.

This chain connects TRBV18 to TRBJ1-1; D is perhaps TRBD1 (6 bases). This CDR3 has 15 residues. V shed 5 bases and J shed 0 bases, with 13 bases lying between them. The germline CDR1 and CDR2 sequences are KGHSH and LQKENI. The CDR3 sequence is CASSKNRAMNTEAFF. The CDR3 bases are TGTGCCAGCTCAAAGAACAGGGCCATGAACACTGAAGCTTTCTTT.

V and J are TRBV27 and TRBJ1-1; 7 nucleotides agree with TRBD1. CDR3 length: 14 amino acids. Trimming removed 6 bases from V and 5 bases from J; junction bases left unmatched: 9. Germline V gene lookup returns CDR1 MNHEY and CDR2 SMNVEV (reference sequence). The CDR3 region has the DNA TGTGCCAGCAGGAACTACAGGGGAGGTACTGAAGCTTTCTTT. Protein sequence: CASRNYRGGTEAFF.

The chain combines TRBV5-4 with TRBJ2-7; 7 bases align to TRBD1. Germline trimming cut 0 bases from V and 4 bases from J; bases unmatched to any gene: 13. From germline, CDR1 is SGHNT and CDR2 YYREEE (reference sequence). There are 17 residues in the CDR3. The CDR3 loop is CASSLGRRQGGRYEQYF. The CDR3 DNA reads TGTGCCAGCAGCTTGGGTCGGCGACAGGGCGGGCGGTACGAGCAGTACTTC.